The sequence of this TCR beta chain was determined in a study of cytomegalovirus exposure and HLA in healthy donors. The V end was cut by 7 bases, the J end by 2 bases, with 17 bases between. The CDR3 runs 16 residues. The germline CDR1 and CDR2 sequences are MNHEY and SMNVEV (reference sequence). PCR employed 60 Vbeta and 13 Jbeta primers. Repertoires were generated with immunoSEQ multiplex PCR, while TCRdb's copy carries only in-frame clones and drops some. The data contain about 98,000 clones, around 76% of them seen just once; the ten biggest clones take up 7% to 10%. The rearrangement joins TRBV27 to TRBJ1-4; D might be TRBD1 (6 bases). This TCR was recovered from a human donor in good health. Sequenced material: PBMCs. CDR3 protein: CASNPRGRGTNEKLFF. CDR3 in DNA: TGTGCCAGCAATCCGAGGGGCAGGGGTACTAATGAAAAACTGTTTTTT.